This T cell receptor (beta chain) comes out of a study of cytomegalovirus exposure and HLA in healthy donors. Study observations and caveats: CMV serostatus alone was available as immune exposure information.

On this clone: The antigen remains undetermined.

The PCR ran on 60 Vbeta and 13 Jbeta primers. Only in-frame clones appear in the TCRdb table, and some are missing; sequencing was by immunoSEQ multiplex PCR. The table has more than 150,000 clones, around 80% seen once; the top ten hold around 1.4%. The sequenced material came from PBMCs. The sequence came from a girl under 18 in good health and CMV-seropositive.

The CDR3 DNA follows: TGTGCCAGCAGCTTTCGGACTAGCGGGAGAGGAGATACGCAGTATTTT. Its protein product is CASSFRTSGRGDTQYF. The rearrangement joins TRBV5-4 to TRBJ2-3; 13 bases match TRBD2. The CDR3 is 16 amino acids. The germline CDR1 and CDR2 sequences are SGHNT and YYREEE (reference sequence). Trimming removed 2 bases from V and 5 bases from J; junction bases left unmatched: 5.